This section outlines one T cell receptor (beta chain) sequence together with its context. Deletions cut 1 base from V and 5 bases from J, with 17 bases between. The CDR3 loop spans 16 amino acids. Germline values: CDR1 SGHTA, CDR2 FQGNSA. The sample belongs to a study of T cell responses to AZD1222 COVID-19 vaccine. TCRdb's copy holds only in-frame clones and misses some; the assay was immunoSEQ multiplex PCR. Of about 81,000 clones in the sample, 92% were seen once. The specimen comprised peripheral blood, sampled on day 0 of AZD1222 vaccination. The source is an adult in good health. The chain recombines TRBV7-2 with TRBJ1-1, with D tentatively TRBD1 (5 bases). The CDR3 DNA is TGTGCCAGCAGCTTAGGGTGGTCCGGGGCGGGAACTGAAGCTTTCTTT. Encoded protein: CASSLGWSGAGTEAFF.